In its sample, the clone carrying this T cell receptor (beta chain) was seen a few times. As yet, its antigen is unknown. The record originates from a study of T cell responses to AZD1222 COVID-19 vaccine. Background on the study: Doses given second, at about 4 or about 12 weeks, were pooled. Points from the study as a whole: Most donors were white British and more were female, and clonal diversity was possibly underestimated. Only six or seven AZD1222 recipients tested seropositive at baseline. After two AZD1222 doses, spike-specific TCR breadth and depth rose versus day 0.

Clones were read by immunoSEQ multiplex PCR, and TCRdb kept only the in-frame ones, dropping some. Of under 100,000 clones in the sample, 86% were seen once. The germline V gene encodes CDR1 SGHTA and CDR2 FQGNSA. The V gene lost 5 bases and the J gene lost 4 bases, with 14 bases spanning the gap. CDR3 size: 14 residues. V and J are TRBV7-2 and TRBJ1-1; tentative D call: TRBD1 (6 bases). The origin of this receptor is an adult in good health. Specimen: peripheral blood, collected on day 0 of AZD1222 vaccination. In DNA form, the CDR3 reads TGTGCCAGCAGCACCCAGGGGTATGGCACTGAAGCTTTCTTT. Its protein is CASSTQGYGTEAFF.